This T cell receptor (beta chain) emerged from a study of blood T cells in healthy people across ages. Whole-study findings and limits: Greater diversity and more naive CD4+ cells were seen in long-lived donors than in aged donors. Roughly linear declines in TCR beta diversity per million T cells occurred with age.

Ten milliliters of peripheral blood were drawn from each donor. This clonotype has a count of ten or more. As yet, its antigen is unknown. Combining a sample-barcoded 5' primer with a J-beta primer mix, a second PCR ran for roughly 6 to 12 cycles. Each cDNA molecule, via a template-switch adaptor with 12 random nucleotides, was tagged. TCRdb used MiXCR to reprocess the 5' RACE reads, holding one entry per CDR3 protein. The sample carries fewer than 800,000 distinct CDR3 sequences, more than 20% recorded once. Germline V gives CDR1 MGHRA, CDR2 YSYEKL. V was trimmed by 3 bases and J by 4 bases, leaving 12 bases between them. The CDR3 extends over 14 amino acids.

The sequence came from a man aged 70-80 years in good health. The sample consisted of blood. The chain has TRBV4-1 and TRBJ1-2, with D uncertain. The CDR3 protein is CASSQVLRSYGYTF. CDR3 DNA: TGCGCCAGCAGCCAGGTCCTGCGGAGCTATGGCTACACCTTC.